What follows are 20 T cell receptor beta chains derived from one specimen sequenced in a study of tumor-infiltrating lymphocytes in primary liver carcinoma. The template, 450 to 650 ng total RNA, yielded TCR beta cDNA made with a constant-region primer. Libraries for TCR beta were built through three nested multiplex PCR rounds, which together made up a slightly modified ARM-PCR procedure. PCR rounds one and two used TRBV1-TRBV30 forward primers with a C-beta reverse primer for around 11 cycles each. TCRdb re-called the multiplex PCR reads through MiXCR, storing one row per CDR3 protein. The sample consists of 330,000 or so distinct CDR3 sequences, less than 70% of them appearing once. Unsorted whole blood served as the source of blood RNA, and germline DNA was extracted as well. Sequenced input: peripheral blood. Every receptor here comes from a man between 35 and 55 years old with primary liver carcinoma and hepatitis B virus infection.

The V gene is TRBV6-5, the J gene TRBJ2-7; D may correspond to TRBD1 or TRBD2 (5 bases each). The V gene lost 5 bases and the J gene lost 1 base, with 18 bases spanning the gap. Germline V gene sequence: CDR1 MNHEY, CDR2 SVGAGI. The CDR3 is 16 amino acids. The CDR3 nucleotides are TGTGCCAGCAGTCGCCCTAAGGTTGAGGGGTCCTACGAGCAGTACTTC. Translation: CASSRPKVEGSYEQYF.

The gene calls are TRBV7-8 and TRBJ2-7, with D hard to call. Germline CDR1 SGHVS, CDR2 FQNEAQ. Trimming took 6 bases from V and 3 from J, leaving 18 bases between them. The CDR3 covers 15 residues. This CDR3 reads CASRDPKTRVYEQYF. CDR3 DNA sequence: TGTGCCAGCAGGGACCCAAAGACGCGCGTCTACGAGCAGTACTTC.

The chain joins TRBV6-1 to TRBJ1-5; TRBD1 matches at 7 bases. This CDR3 region has 16 residues. The V gene end was trimmed by 4 bases and the J gene end by 7 bases; junction bases not matched to a gene: 13. The germline gives CDR1 MNHNS, CDR2 SASEGT. The CDR3 nucleotides read TGTGCCAGCAGTGTGCGATTGGCAGGGGGTACCCAGCCCCAGCATTTT. Translation: CASSVRLAGGTQPQHF.

This clonotype was seen more than once but under ten times. V and J are TRBV5-5 and TRBJ2-7, with D perhaps TRBD1 (5 bases). The V end lost 1 base, the J end lost 2 bases, and 10 bases lay between the germline ends. The germline CDR1 and CDR2 sequences are SGHKS and YYEKEE (reference sequence). The CDR3 runs to 14 residues. In DNA, the CDR3 is TGTGCCAGCAGCTTGACAGGCCTTCCCTACGAGCAGTACTTC. This sequence encodes CASSLTGLPYEQYF.

J is TRBJ2-7 and V is TRBV11-2, with TRBD2 matching over 8 bases. From germline, CDR1 is SGHAT and CDR2 FQNNGV. CDR3 length equals 15 residues. V was clipped by 3 bases and J by 10 bases; unmatched bases: 14. The CDR3 nucleotides read TGTGCCAGCAGCTTTACTAGCGGAGCTTACAATGATCAGTACTTC. Translation: CASSFTSGAYNDQYF. Supplemented by reference TRBV11-2 and TRBJ2-7, the full variable domain reads EAGVAQSPRYKIIEKRQSVAFWCNPISGHATLYWYQQILGQGPKLLIQFQNNGVVDDSQLPKDRFSAERLKGVDSTLKIQPAKLEDSAVYLCASSFTSGAYNDQYFGPGTRLTVT.

Turning to this clonotype: One end of the junction fails to match germline, which may point to a read error. This chain links TRBV29-1 with TRBJ2-5, with a tentative D call TRBD1 (6 bases). The CDR3 extends over 14 amino acids. Germline CDR1 SQVTM, CDR2 ANQGSEA. The CDR3 bases are TGCAGCGTGGCTACAAGGGGGAACCAAGAGACCCAGTGCTTC. It is translated as CSVATRGNQETQCF.

Of note for this clonotype: The germline gene is not matched at one end of the junction; a read error may be the cause. The chain links TRBV11-1 to TRBJ2-1, with TRBD2 matching over 9 bases. This CDR3 has 17 amino acids. The germline CDR1 and CDR2 sequences are SGHAT and FQDESV (reference sequence). CDR3 sequence (DNA): TGTACCAGCAGCTTATTATCGTCGGGACTAGCAGACAATGAGCAGTTCTTC. It encodes CTSSLLSSGLADNEQFF. Together with reference TRBV11-1 and TRBJ2-1, the CDR3 gives the full variable domain: EAEVAQSPRYKITEKSQAVAFWCDPISGHATLYWYRQILGQGPELLVQFQDESVVDDSQLPKDRFSAERLKGVDSTLKIQPAELGDSAMYLCTSSLLSSGLADNEQFFGPGTRLTVL.

Of note for this clonotype: A single base separates this from a much larger clone, so it may be a read error. The chain uses TRBV30 and TRBJ1-2; TRBD1 agrees at 8 bases. This CDR3 contains 15 residues. Germline-derived CDR1 and CDR2 are GTSNPN and SVGIG (reference sequence). The CDR3 sequence is CAWSIPPGTGYGNTF. The CDR3 nucleotides read TGTGCCTGGAGTATCCCCCCCGGGACAGGCTATGGCAACACCTTC. Full variable domain (remainder filled in from reference TRBV30 and TRBJ1-2): SQTIHQWPATLVQPVGSPLSLECTVEGTSNPNLYWYRQAAGRGLQLLFYSVGIGQISSEVPQNLSASRPQDRQFILSSKKLLLSDSGFYLCAWSIPPGTGYGNTFGSGTRLTVV.

This clonotype came up a few times. The chain couples TRBV30 to TRBJ1-1; the D is unclear. V lost 3 bases and J lost 5, with 13 bases in between. The CDR3 loop spans 13 amino acids. From germline, CDR1 is GTSNPN and CDR2 SVGIG (reference sequence). CDR3 residues: CAWREIGRTEAFF. In DNA, the CDR3 is TGTGCCTGGAGGGAAATAGGGAGGACTGAAGCTTTCTTT.

This sequence joins TRBV5-4 and TRBJ1-4; no clear D gene. Germline CDR1 is SGHNT and CDR2 is YYREEE (reference sequence). CDR3 length: 13 residues. The V gene lost 4 bases and the J gene lost 8 bases, with 12 bases spanning the gap. CDR3 bases: TGTGCCAGCAGCCGTATCCGGGAGGAAAAACTGTTTTTT. Residues: CASSRIREEKLFF.

As for this clonotype: A junction end diverges from the germline sequence, so it may reflect a read error. This sequence joins TRBV28 and TRBJ2-2, with 8 bases aligning to TRBD1. Germline V lookup: CDR1 MDHEN, CDR2 SYDVKM. The length of the CDR3 is 15 residues. The CDR3 loop reads CASSLGQGYTGELSF. DNA of the CDR3: TGTGCCAGCAGTCTCGGACAGGGTTACACCGGGGAGCTGTCTTTT.

In regard to this clonotype: This may arise from a read error, as a much more abundant clone is one base away. The chain combines TRBV12-3 or TRBV12-4 with TRBJ2-5; 9 nucleotides match TRBD2. The CDR3 is made up of 16 amino acids. In DNA form, the CDR3 reads TGTGCCAGCAGTTTAAGACTAGCGGACCTCCAAGAGGCCCAGTACTTC. This gives the protein CASSLRLADLQEAQYF.

The chain recombines TRBV11-1 with TRBJ2-5; maybe TRBD1 (6 bases). This CDR3 comprises 14 residues. In germline, CDR1 is SGHAT, CDR2 FQDESV (reference sequence). The V gene lost 5 bases and the J gene lost 4 bases, with 14 bases spanning the gap. CDR3 sequence reads: CASSTQGTAETQYF. In DNA form, the CDR3 reads TGTGCCAGCAGCACACAGGGAACGGCAGAGACCCAGTACTTC.

This clonotype was picked up many times. V is TRBV6-5 and J is TRBJ2-5, with TRBD2 as a possible D gene (5 bases). In germline, CDR1 is MNHEY, CDR2 SVGAGI. Trimming took 7 bases from V and 6 from J, leaving 6 bases between them. CDR3 length equals 10 residues. The CDR3 nucleotides read TGTGCCAGCATCGGGAAGACCCAGTACTTC. It yields the protein CASIGKTQYF.

This clonotype has just a few counts. The V and J genes are TRBV28 and TRBJ2-5, with D unresolved. Germline CDR1 and CDR2: MDHEN and SYDVKM. This CDR3 is 15 amino acids long. The V end lost 5 bases, the J end lost 5 bases, and 18 bases lay between the germline ends. The CDR3 DNA is TGTGCCAGCAGTCCCCGGACGCTTCTCGGGGAGACCCAGTACTTC. Amino acids: CASSPRTLLGETQYF.

J is TRBJ2-1 and V is TRBV10-3; D gene ambiguous. Germline V gives CDR1 ENHRY, CDR2 SYGVKD. CDR3 length equals 15 residues. The V end lost 6 bases, the J end lost 0 bases, and 12 bases lay between the germline ends. CDR3 nucleotides: TGTGCCATCAGCGCTAACTTCAGCTCCTACAATGAGCAGTTCTTC. Amino acids: CAISANFSSYNEQFF.

Concerning this clonotype: This likely comes from a read error, as the CDR3 has no conserved phenylalanine or tryptophan at its end. CDR3 nucleotides: TGTGCCAGCAGTTACTCGGACAGGGGGAAGACTAACTATGGCTACACCTGC. It encodes CASSYSDRGKTNYGYTC. V is TRBV6-2 or TRBV6-3 and J is TRBJ1-2, with TRBD1 matching over 10 bases. V lost 0 bases, J lost 0 bases, and 4 bases stayed unmatched. This CDR3 region has 17 residues. Germline CDR1 MNHEY, CDR2 SVGEGT.

CDR3 loop: CASTSGAIGGELFF. CDR3 coding DNA: TGTGCCAGCACCTCAGGGGCCATTGGGGGGGAGCTGTTTTTT. The genes are TRBV25-1 and TRBJ2-2; D is perhaps TRBD1 (6 bases). Trimming left V 7 bases short and J 8 bases short, with 17 bases between. CDR1 and CDR2 (germline): MGHDK, SYGVNS. The CDR3 length is 14 residues.

This clonotype came up many times. This chain uses TRBV11-1 with TRBJ2-3; D gene unclear. The CDR3 is made up of 15 amino acids. V shed 4 bases and J shed 6 bases, with 17 bases lying between them. Germline V gives CDR1 SGHAT, CDR2 FQDESV (reference sequence). The CDR3 DNA follows: TGTGCCAGCAGCTCTAGACCTCGTCTCGGGGATACGCAGTATTTT. The encoded protein is CASSSRPRLGDTQYF.

This clonotype came up a few times. At one end the junction does not follow the germline gene, possibly because of a read error. The rearrangement links TRBV6-1 to TRBJ1-4; D possibly corresponds to TRBD1 (6 bases). The CDR3 contains 14 residues. Germline CDR1 and CDR2: MNHNS and SASEGT. This CDR3 reads CASSQGQANGKLFF. The DNA of the CDR3 is TGTGCCAGCAGCCAGGGGCAGGCTAATGGAAAACTGTTTTTT.